This TCR beta chain was identified during a study of T cell repertoires in cytomegalovirus infection. Study information: Public TCR beta signatures indicated both CMV infection and matching HLA type. Study-wide points: Adding up the frequency of public TCR beta families identified people who carried CMV plus the relevant HLA. Dominant in the ex vivo response were TCR beta clonotypes restricted by HLA-C and specific for CMV.

Germline assignment: CDR1 MNHEY and CDR2 SMNVEV (reference sequence). The CDR3 totals 18 residues. Trimming removed 0 bases from V and 1 base from J, with 16 bases in between. Worth noting for this clonotype: Its antigen is not identified.

MiXCR, run by TCRdb on the reads, gives a single entry per CDR3 protein. Found here are about 260,000 distinct CDR3 sequences, 9.1% of them singletons; the top ten hold roughly 16%. Input material: PBMCs. The chain combines TRBV27 with TRBJ1-3; D remains ambiguous. The sequence was collected from a human donor in good health (CMV status not recorded). Some clones in this sample may be carry-over from other donors' samples. The CDR3 sequence is CASSLSVGSARSGNTIYF. For the CDR3, the DNA is TGTGCCAGCAGTTTATCGGTGGGGTCAGCTCGATCTGGAAACACCATATATTTT.